Below, one TCR beta chain is given with its context. Its antigen remains unidentified. These data are taken from a study of T cell responses to AZD1222 COVID-19 vaccine. Study conclusions and caveats: It was only a handful of AZD1222 recipients who were seropositive at baseline. The breadth and depth of Spike-specific TCRs increased once two AZD1222 doses had been given. The study found vaccine-associated CD4 TCRs spanning spike, dominant at 160-218 and 743-854. The donors showed a predominance of white British ancestry and of females, with possible underestimation of clonal diversity.

V lost 0 bases and J 2 bases, leaving 18 bases between the germline ends. This CDR3 contains 19 residues. From germline, CDR1 is SGHRS and CDR2 YFSETQ. TCRdb keeps only in-frame clones here, not all; method: immunoSEQ multiplex PCR. This table holds about 180,000 clones, roughly 92% found once. The source is an adult who received the AZD1222 COVID-19 vaccine. The chain couples TRBV5-1 to TRBJ1-6; D is perhaps TRBD1 (6 bases). Sequenced here: peripheral blood, sampled 28 days after the second AZD1222 dose. This CDR3 reads CASSLELTQGGAYNSPLHF. CDR3 nucleotides: TGCGCCAGCAGCTTGGAATTGACACAGGGTGGCGCCTATAATTCACCCCTCCACTTT.